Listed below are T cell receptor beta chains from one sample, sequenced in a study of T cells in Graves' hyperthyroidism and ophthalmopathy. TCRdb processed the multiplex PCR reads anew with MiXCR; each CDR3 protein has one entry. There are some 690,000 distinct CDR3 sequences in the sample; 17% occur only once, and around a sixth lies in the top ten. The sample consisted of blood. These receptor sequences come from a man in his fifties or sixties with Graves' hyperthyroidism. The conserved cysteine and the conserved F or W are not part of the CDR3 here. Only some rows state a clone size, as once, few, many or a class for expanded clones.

cdr3_aa: ASSWEADTQY; j_call: TRBJ2-3; v_call: TRBV25-1; clone_size: once
cdr3_aa: ASSSGDRVDTGELF; j_call: TRBJ2-2; v_call: TRBV11-2; clone_size: many
cdr3_aa: ASSPGSSFNSPLH; j_call: TRBJ1-6; v_call: TRBV18; clone_size: many
cdr3_aa: ASSFALGPPYEQY; j_call: TRBJ2-7; v_call: TRBV13; clone_size: few
cdr3_aa: SARAYEQY; j_call: TRBJ2-7; v_call: TRBV20-1; clone_size: few
cdr3_aa: ASSLARGTSGRLRETQY; j_call: TRBJ2-5; v_call: TRBV7-2; clone_size: few
cdr3_aa: ASTYTVRFPEQY; j_call: TRBJ2-7; v_call: TRBV12-3/TRBV12-4; clone_size: many
cdr3_aa: ASSPSGQGEEQY; j_call: TRBJ2-7; v_call: TRBV18; clone_size: NA
cdr3_aa: ASTMGGQGYYNEQF; j_call: TRBJ2-1; v_call: TRBV28; clone_size: few
cdr3_aa: ASSFLRYNEQF; j_call: TRBJ2-1; v_call: TRBV28; clone_size: many
cdr3_aa: ASSISTSNGYT; j_call: TRBJ1-2; v_call: TRBV19; clone_size: NA
cdr3_aa: ASSSTSGTITDTQY; j_call: TRBJ2-3; v_call: TRBV11-2; clone_size: NA
cdr3_aa: AIMADYEQY; j_call: TRBJ2-7; v_call: TRBV10-3; clone_size: NA
cdr3_aa: ASSIDINQPQH; j_call: TRBJ1-5; v_call: TRBV19; clone_size: few
cdr3_aa: ASTDPGLAAYNEQF; j_call: TRBJ2-1; v_call: TRBV6-2/TRBV6-3; clone_size: many
cdr3_aa: ASSAGGELGYEQY; j_call: TRBJ2-7; v_call: TRBV2; clone_size: few
cdr3_aa: ASRGFYEQY; j_call: TRBJ2-7; v_call: TRBV5-1; clone_size: many
cdr3_aa: AWKIRDTQY; j_call: TRBJ2-3; v_call: TRBV30; clone_size: NA
cdr3_aa: SARGRTSYEQF; j_call: TRBJ2-1; v_call: TRBV20-1; clone_size: few
cdr3_aa: ASSVSGASGTSTDTQY; j_call: TRBJ2-3; v_call: TRBV9; clone_size: NA
cdr3_aa: AWSQSHTEAF; j_call: TRBJ1-1; v_call: TRBV30; clone_size: many
cdr3_aa: ASSPPQDGTGELF; j_call: TRBJ2-2; v_call: TRBV18; clone_size: NA
cdr3_aa: ASRGLAGVSIYNEQF; j_call: TRBJ2-1; v_call: TRBV6-2/TRBV6-3; clone_size: NA
cdr3_aa: ASLRSGANVLT; j_call: TRBJ2-6; v_call: TRBV2; clone_size: many
cdr3_aa: ASSSEGIGPGNSGYT; j_call: TRBJ1-2; v_call: TRBV7-8; clone_size: many
cdr3_aa: ASSLTTAAGWETQY; j_call: TRBJ2-5; v_call: TRBV7-9; clone_size: NA
cdr3_aa: ATSRDGVAYEQY; j_call: TRBJ2-7; v_call: TRBV15; clone_size: many